This TCR beta chain was observed in a study of blood T cell repertoires in COVID-19. About the research overall: Sites in the United States, Italy and Spain provided acute and convalescent COVID-19 samples. PBMCs, B-cell-depleted T cells, or T cells were the source of the cDNA or gDNA that made up the material.

Losses at the gene ends were 2 bases for V and 4 bases for J; bases not matched to a gene: 5. The CDR3 covers 14 residues. Per the germline V gene, CDR1 is SGDLS and CDR2 is YYNGEE. As handled by the study authors: Nucleated cell counts were estimated from reference gene primer amplification. Assay: immunoSEQ multiplex PCR; the TCRdb copy retains only in-frame clones and omits some. V, J and clone size reflect that table, while D and trimming were determined from the DNA. This table has some 120,000 clones, about four fifths appearing once. The chain recombines TRBV9 with TRBJ2-5; 7 bases match TRBD2. The TCR sequence derives from a middle-aged man with active or convalescent COVID-19. The sample comprised peripheral blood. CDR3 region: CASSVSLASETQYF. CDR3 nucleotides: TGTGCCAGCAGCGTCTCACTAGCGTCAGAGACCCAGTACTTC.